The 30 T cell receptor beta chains below were found in one sample sequenced in a study of shared clonotypes between healthy human individuals. Clones were read by immunoSEQ multiplex PCR, and TCRdb kept only the in-frame ones, dropping some. Of more than 2 million clones listed, 90% to 95% were seen once; the top ten hold about 1.7%. CD45RO-negative, CCR7-selected cells formed the naive CD8 fraction, which excluded terminally differentiated effector memory CD45RA+ cells. The sequenced sample was naive CD8+ T cells from PBMCs. The receptors shown here come from a man younger than 35 in good health. Some clones in this sample may be carry-over from other donors' samples.

V gene TRBV4-2 combines with J gene TRBJ2-3; TRBD2 aligns across 7 bases. The CDR3 loop spans 16 amino acids. The germline gives CDR1 LGHNA, CDR2 YNFKEQ. V trimming: 0 bases; J trimming: 4 bases; junction bases outside the gene matches: 7. The CDR3 DNA sequence: TGTGCCAGCAGCCAAGATCTTGGGGGAGGGTCAGATACGCAGTATTTT. Its translation is CASSQDLGGGSDTQYF.

The V call is TRBV28, the J call TRBJ2-1; 8 positions agree with TRBD2. Germline V gene sequence: CDR1 MDHEN, CDR2 SYDVKM. The junction had 7 bases not matched to a gene; V was cut back by 11 bases and J by 7 bases. The CDR3 sequence is 12 residues long. CDR3 coding DNA: TGTGCCGGAGCGGGAGTAGGAAATGAGCAGTTCTTC. Protein sequence: CAGAGVGNEQFF. Filled out from reference TRBV28 and TRBJ2-1, the complete variable domain reads DVKVTQSSRYLVKRTGEKVFLECVQDMDHENMFWYRQDPGLGLRLIYFSYDVKMKEKGDIPEGYSVSREKKERFSLILESASTNQTSMYLCAGAGVGNEQFFGPGTRLTVL.

V is TRBV5-5 and J is TRBJ2-1; 7 nucleotides line up with TRBD2. Germline CDR1 reads SGHKS; CDR2 reads YYEKEE (reference sequence). The CDR3 sequence is 14 residues long. The V gene end was trimmed by 1 base and the J gene end by 9 bases; junction bases not matched to a gene: 7. The CDR3 coding sequence is TGTGCCAGCAGCTTGAAGCGGGAATCGGTTGAGCAGTTCTTC. Amino acids: CASSLKRESVEQFF.

The V call is TRBV28, the J call TRBJ2-7; 8 bases are shared with TRBD2. The germline gives CDR1 MDHEN, CDR2 SYDVKM. CDR3 length equals 16 residues. The V gene end was trimmed by 6 bases and the J gene end by 2 bases; junction bases not matched to a gene: 12. The CDR3 bases are TGTGCCAGCAGCCCCCCCGACAGAGCGGGAGCCTACGAGCAGTACTTC. Translated: CASSPPDRAGAYEQYF.

The genes are TRBV7-9 and TRBJ2-1; 7 bases are shared with TRBD2. V shed 4 bases, J shed 2 bases, and the junction held 2 bases outside the gene matches. This CDR3 has 14 amino acids. Germline loops: CDR1 SEHNR, CDR2 FQNEAQ (reference sequence). CDR3 protein: CASSYAGAYNEQFF. CDR3 bases: TGTGCCAGCAGCTATGCGGGGGCCTACAATGAGCAGTTCTTC.

The rearrangement uses TRBV9 and TRBJ1-2; unclear D gene. Germline CDR1 reads SGDLS; CDR2 reads YYNGEE. Trimming took off 5 bases at V and 7 bases at J, with 24 bases between the two ends. CDR3 size: 16 residues. The DNA for the CDR3 is TGTGCCAGCAGTAACACTTTCGTCGGAAGATTAGGTGGCTACACCTTC. As protein: CASSNTFVGRLGGYTF.

The chain recombines TRBV28 with TRBJ2-1; TRBD2 agrees at 10 bases. The CDR3 length is 18 residues. Unmatched junction bases numbered 14, after V lost 1 base and J lost 8 bases. The germline V gene has CDR1 MDHEN and CDR2 SYDVKM. The CDR3 here is CASSLYSPEREGPDEQFF. The CDR3 bases are TGTGCCAGCAGTTTATATTCTCCAGAGCGGGAGGGCCCGGATGAGCAGTTCTTC. Combining the CDR3 with reference TRBV28 and TRBJ2-1 gives the whole variable domain DVKVTQSSRYLVKRTGEKVFLECVQDMDHENMFWYRQDPGLGLRLIYFSYDVKMKEKGDIPEGYSVSREKKERFSLILESASTNQTSMYLCASSLYSPEREGPDEQFFGPGTRLTVL.

The rearrangement joins TRBV29-1 to TRBJ2-7; D remains unclear. Trimming stripped 6 bases from V and 3 bases from J, with 9 bases between. The germline V gene encodes CDR1 SQVTM and CDR2 ANQGSEA. This CDR3 is 11 amino acids long. The CDR3 loop is CSVYRDYEQYF. The DNA of the CDR3 is TGCAGCGTATATAGGGACTACGAGCAGTACTTC.

The chain combines TRBV9 with TRBJ2-7; the D gene could be TRBD1 or TRBD2 (5 bases each). V was shortened by 0 bases and J by 2 bases, with 12 bases between the two germline ends. CDR3 length: 15 residues. Germline CDR1 and CDR2: SGDLS and YYNGEE. The DNA of the CDR3 is TGTGCCAGCAGCGTAGAGGGGAGCTCTACCTACGAGCAGTACTTC. Its translation: CASSVEGSSTYEQYF.

In this sample, this clone turned up once. This chain uses TRBV27 with TRBJ1-4; TRBD1 agrees at 7 bases. V shed 4 bases and J 6 bases; nucleotides not matched to a gene: 5. This CDR3 spans 14 amino acids. Per germline, CDR1 MNHEY and CDR2 SMNVEV (reference sequence). The CDR3 coding sequence is TGTGCCAGCAGTTCACAGGGGTCTGATGAAAAACTGTTTTTT. Its translation: CASSSQGSDEKLFF.

Comments on this clone: Other DNA sequences in the sample encode the same CDR3. The genes are TRBV7-9 and TRBJ1-1; D not certain. Germline CDR1 and CDR2: SEHNR and FQNEAQ (reference sequence). The CDR3 has 11 residues. V was shortened by 2 bases and J by 5 bases, with 3 bases between the two germline ends. CDR3 protein: CASSLSTEAFF. In nucleotides, the CDR3 is TGTGCCAGCAGCTTATCTACTGAAGCTTTCTTT. The full variable domain, completed using reference TRBV7-9 and TRBJ1-1, is DTGVSQNPRHKITKRGQNVTFRCDPISEHNRLYWYRQTLGQGPEFLTYFQNEAQLEKSRLLSDRFSAERPKGSFSTLEIQRTEQGDSAMYLCASSLSTEAFFGQGTRLTVV.

V gene TRBV6-1 combines with J gene TRBJ2-5; 7 positions match TRBD2. Losses at the gene ends were 2 bases for V and 3 bases for J; bases not matched to a gene: 6. The CDR3 loop spans 15 amino acids. CDR1 is MNHNS, CDR2 SASEGT, per germline. For the CDR3, the DNA is TGTGCCAGCAGTGAATGGGGGGGTTCCGAAGAGACCCAGTACTTC. Translated: CASSEWGGSEETQYF.

The rearrangement uses TRBV7-9 and TRBJ1-5; possible D gene TRBD1, 6 bases. The V end lost 10 bases, the J end lost 2 bases, and 15 bases lay between the germline ends. Germline CDR1 SEHNR, CDR2 FQNEAQ (reference sequence). This CDR3 contains 14 residues. CDR3 sequence reads: CATSDSSGNQPQHF. CDR3 DNA sequence: TGTGCCACCTCGGACAGTTCAGGCAATCAGCCCCAGCATTTT. The whole variable domain, remainder taken from reference TRBV7-9 and TRBJ1-5, is DTGVSQNPRHKITKRGQNVTFRCDPISEHNRLYWYRQTLGQGPEFLTYFQNEAQLEKSRLLSDRFSAERPKGSFSTLEIQRTEQGDSAMYLCATSDSSGNQPQHFGDGTRLSIL.

This chain uses TRBV27 with TRBJ1-2; D is unresolved. Germline V gene sequence: CDR1 MNHEY, CDR2 SMNVEV (reference sequence). V was trimmed by 4 bases and J by 4 bases, leaving 22 bases between them. The CDR3 runs 17 residues. The CDR3 nucleotides read TGTGCCAGCAGTTCAATGGGGTTTTCCTCTATCATCTATGGCTACACCTTC. Translated: CASSSMGFSSIIYGYTF.

The chain uses TRBV27 and TRBJ2-7, with D possibly being TRBD1 (6 bases). This CDR3 is 17 amino acids long. V was clipped by 7 bases and J by 1 base, with 23 bases between them. Germline assignment: CDR1 MNHEY and CDR2 SMNVEV (reference sequence). CDR3 loop: CASNQNRTARRSYEQYF. The CDR3 bases are TGTGCCAGCAATCAAAACCGGACAGCGCGCCGATCCTACGAGCAGTACTTC.

As regards this clone: A junction end diverges from the germline sequence, so it may reflect a read error. V and J are TRBV5-8 and TRBJ2-3; a weak D match, TRBD2 (5 bases). CDR3 length equals 14 residues. Germline lookup yields CDR1 SGHTS and CDR2 YDEGEE. In nucleotides, the CDR3 is TGTGCCAGCACCTTGGACGGGGAAACAGATACGCAGTATTTT. Its translation: CASTLDGETDTQYF.

The gene calls are TRBV29-1 and TRBJ1-2; possibly TRBD1 for D (5 bases). Trimming pared 6 bases from V and 8 bases from J, leaving 16 bases between. Per germline, CDR1 SQVTM and CDR2 ANQGSEA. This CDR3 spans 12 amino acids. The chain's CDR3 is CSVFLGREGYTF. As DNA, the CDR3 is TGCAGCGTCTTCTTGGGACGTGAGGGCTACACCTTC.

A note on this clone: Distinct nucleotide sequences in the sample also encode this CDR3. The V gene is TRBV9, the J gene TRBJ2-1, with D uncertain. Germline V CDR1 and CDR2: SGDLS, YYNGEE. V shed 0 bases and J shed 2 bases, with 6 bases lying between them. CDR3 length equals 14 residues. CDR3 DNA sequence: TGTGCCAGCAGCGTAGACAGTCCCTACAATGAGCAGTTCTTC. Translated, it gives CASSVDSPYNEQFF. Using reference TRBV9 and TRBJ2-1 for the parts outside the CDR3, the full variable domain is DSGVTQTPKHLITATGQRVTLRCSPRSGDLSVYWYQQSLDQGLQFLIQYYNGEERAKGNILERFSAQQFPDLHSELNLSSLELGDSALYFCASSVDSPYNEQFFGPGTRLTVL.

V and J are TRBV28 and TRBJ2-1; no clear D. The CDR3 runs 16 residues. Germline V gene sequence: CDR1 MDHEN, CDR2 SYDVKM. The V end lost 3 bases, the J end lost 0 bases, and 12 bases lay between the germline ends. The CDR3 nucleotides read TGTGCCAGCAGTTTGCTCTCCACCCGCTCCTACAATGAGCAGTTCTTC. It specifies CASSLLSTRSYNEQFF.

The chain joins TRBV6-5 to TRBJ2-7, with 8 bases that match TRBD2. The V segment lost 7 bases and the J segment 2 bases; nucleotides outside the gene matches: 10. This CDR3 has 15 amino acids. CDR1 and CDR2 (germline): MNHEY, SVGAGI. This CDR3 reads CASTFQPGLAYEQYF. CDR3 in DNA: TGTGCCAGCACCTTTCAACCGGGACTAGCCTACGAGCAGTACTTC.

The chain has TRBV25-1 and TRBJ2-3, with D uncertain. The CDR3 extends over 14 amino acids. Germline V gene lookup returns CDR1 MGHDK and CDR2 SYGVNS. V lost 2 bases and J 6 bases, leaving 12 bases between the germline ends. The CDR3 region has the DNA TGTGCCAGCAGTGAAGGATCCGGCCGGGATACGCAGTATTTT. It translates to CASSEGSGRDTQYF.

The chain recombines TRBV6-4 with TRBJ2-1; D gene uncertain. This CDR3 region has 16 residues. The V gene's germline CDR1 is MRHNA and CDR2 SNTAGT. Deletions cut 0 bases from V and 0 bases from J, with 9 bases between. As DNA, the CDR3 is TGTGCCAGCAGTGACTCCATACAGAGCTCCTACAATGAGCAGTTCTTC. It is translated as CASSDSIQSSYNEQFF.

J is TRBJ1-1 and V is TRBV9; 9 bases map to TRBD1. The CDR3 length is 16 residues. CDR1 and CDR2 (germline): SGDLS, YYNGEE. The V gene end was trimmed by 4 bases and the J gene end by 3 bases; junction bases not matched to a gene: 10. The CDR3 coding sequence is TGTGCCAGCAGCCACGGGACAGGGAACCGAGACACTGAAGCTTTCTTT. This translates into CASSHGTGNRDTEAFF.

On this clone: Germline and junction disagree at one end, which may indicate a read error. The chain joins TRBV13 to TRBJ2-7, with TRBD2 matching over 7 bases. Germline lookup yields CDR1 PRHDT and CDR2 FYEKMQ (reference sequence). The CDR3 is 15 residues long. The CDR3 coding sequence is TGTGCCAGCTGCTTGACGACTAGCCCAAGGGACGAGCAGTACTTC. Translating gives CASCLTTSPRDEQYF.

The V gene is TRBV19, the J gene TRBJ1-1, with D uncertain. The V end lost 4 bases, the J end lost 0 bases, and 12 bases lay between the germline ends. Germline lookup yields CDR1 LNHDA and CDR2 SQIVND (reference sequence). This CDR3 has 15 residues. The CDR3 sequence is CASSTLRAMNTEAFF. In DNA form, the CDR3 reads TGTGCCAGTAGTACATTGAGGGCTATGAACACTGAAGCTTTCTTT.

The chain combines TRBV28 with TRBJ2-2; TRBD2 agrees at 10 bases. V was clipped by 7 bases and J by 0 bases; unmatched bases: 5. The length of the CDR3 is 16 residues. Germline V gene lookup returns CDR1 MDHEN and CDR2 SYDVKM. The CDR3 sequence is CASNVSGRTNTGELFF. The CDR3 DNA reads TGTGCCAGCAATGTTAGCGGGAGGACGAACACCGGGGAGCTGTTTTTT.

The V call is TRBV27, the J call TRBJ2-7; D may be TRBD2 (5 bases). This CDR3 region has 14 residues. V was cut by 3 bases and J by 0 bases, with 9 bases left in between. The germline V gene encodes CDR1 MNHEY and CDR2 SMNVEV (reference sequence). The CDR3, as DNA: TGTGCCAGCAGTTTCGAGCGGAGCTCCTACGAGCAGTACTTC. Protein product: CASSFERSSYEQYF.

V usage is TRBV11-2 and J usage is TRBJ2-7, with D maybe TRBD2 (5 bases). Germline lookup yields CDR1 SGHAT and CDR2 FQNNGV. The CDR3 runs to 15 residues. The V end lost 5 bases, the J end lost 4 bases, and 18 bases lay between the germline ends. Here the CDR3 reads CASSPGRTPLYEQYF. Written as DNA, the CDR3 is TGTGCCAGCAGCCCGGGTAGGACTCCATTATACGAGCAGTACTTC.

The chain combines TRBV4-2 with TRBJ2-7; TRBD2 aligns across 7 bases. The CDR3 has 16 residues. With 3 bases clipped from V and 0 bases from J, the junction kept 8 bases outside the gene matches. CDR1 LGHNA and CDR2 YNFKEQ come from the germline V gene. CDR3 in amino acids: CASSQIDLAASYEQYF. The CDR3 DNA is TGTGCCAGCAGCCAGATAGACCTAGCGGCCTCCTACGAGCAGTACTTC.

The chain couples TRBV9 to TRBJ1-2; 7 positions agree with TRBD1. CDR3 size: 14 residues. Trimming at V came to 3 bases and at J to 8 bases, leaving 10 bases not matched to a gene. In germline, CDR1 is SGDLS, CDR2 YYNGEE. CDR3 sequence: CASSAPDRYLGYTF. In nucleotides, the CDR3 is TGTGCCAGCAGCGCCCCGGACAGGTACTTGGGCTACACCTTC.